The 2 T cell receptor beta chains presented below share a single source sample, sequenced in a study of T cell responses to AZD1222 COVID-19 vaccine. Sequencing was performed with immunoSEQ multiplex PCR; in TCRdb, only in-frame clones are kept and a portion is missing. The sample contains 100,000 or so clones, 90% of which appear only once. The sample was peripheral blood, taken on day 0 of AZD1222 vaccination. These receptors came from an adult in good health.

The V and J genes are TRBV4-1 and TRBJ2-7, with D possibly matching TRBD2 (6 bases). The CDR3 loop spans 15 amino acids. The V gene's germline CDR1 is MGHRA and CDR2 YSYEKL. With 4 bases removed from V and 2 bases from J, the gap between germline ends came to 15 bases. For the CDR3, the DNA is TGCGCCAGCAGCCTCCACCCGACGGGGGCCTACGAGCAGTACTTC. Its translation is CASSLHPTGAYEQYF.

CDR3 region: CASSPGQGYTEAFF. In DNA, the CDR3 is TGTGCCAGCAGCCCCGGACAGGGGTACACTGAAGCTTTCTTT. The chain joins TRBV7-3 to TRBJ1-1; TRBD1 agrees at 9 bases. The CDR3 sequence is 14 residues long. Germline V gene lookup returns CDR1 SGHTA and CDR2 FQGTGA. With V trimmed by 5 bases and J by 3 bases, 4 bases remained unmatched.